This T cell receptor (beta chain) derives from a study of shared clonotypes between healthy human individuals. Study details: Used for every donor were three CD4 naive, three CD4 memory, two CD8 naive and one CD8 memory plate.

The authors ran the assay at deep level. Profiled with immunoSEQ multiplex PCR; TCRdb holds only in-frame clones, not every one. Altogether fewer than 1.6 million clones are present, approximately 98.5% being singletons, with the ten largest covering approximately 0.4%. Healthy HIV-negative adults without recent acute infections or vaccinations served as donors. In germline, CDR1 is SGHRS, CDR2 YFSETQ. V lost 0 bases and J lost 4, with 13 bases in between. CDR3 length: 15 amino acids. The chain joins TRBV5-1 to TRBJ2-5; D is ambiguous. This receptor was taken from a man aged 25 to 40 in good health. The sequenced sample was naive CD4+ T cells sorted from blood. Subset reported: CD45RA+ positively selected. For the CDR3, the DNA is TGCGCCAGCAGCTTGGTAGGCCAGAAGGGAGAGACCCAGTACTTC. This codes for CASSLVGQKGETQYF.